The 3 T cell receptor beta chains reported below all come from one sample, sequenced in a study of T cells in Graves' hyperthyroidism and ophthalmopathy. Template material for amplifying TCR beta CDR3 regions consisted of RNA transcripts. Using the HTBI primer set, a first-round RT-PCR was run on the TCR CDR3. Each CDR3 protein gets one entry after TCRdb re-called the multiplex PCR reads with MiXCR. The sample includes roughly 420,000 distinct CDR3 sequences, approximately 14% seen only once; the top ten take roughly 7.7%. The sequencing sample was made of blood. These receptors all come from a young woman with Graves' hyperthyroidism.

There are a few counts of this clonotype. The chain carries TRBV4-1 and TRBJ1-5; D not certain. Germline CDR1 MGHRA, CDR2 YSYEKL. V was shortened by 0 bases and J by 3 bases, with 12 bases between the two germline ends. This CDR3 contains 16 residues. CDR3 bases: TGCGCCAGCAGCCAAGATCCTTCGGCTTCCAATCAGCCCCAGCATTTT. This gives the protein CASSQDPSASNQPQHF.

This clonotype has at least ten counts. The rearrangement uses TRBV7-3 and TRBJ1-2, with D unresolved. The CDR3 spans 15 residues. Germline V CDR1 and CDR2: SGHTA, FQGTGA. Trimming stripped 1 base from V and 4 bases from J, with 13 bases between. For the CDR3, the DNA is TGTGCCAGCAGCTTAAATGGGGAAAAGAGCTATGGCTACACCTTC. Protein: CASSLNGEKSYGYTF.

This clonotype was observed many times. The chain's CDR3 is CATSDSDRVTDTQYF. The CDR3 DNA follows: TGTGCCACCAGTGATTCCGACAGAGTCACAGATACGCAGTATTTT. The genes are TRBV24-1 and TRBJ2-3, with D perhaps TRBD1 (5 bases). This CDR3 region has 15 residues. Germline CDR1 and CDR2: KGHDR and SFDVKD. Trimming took 2 bases from V and 2 from J, leaving 10 bases between them.